One sample yielded the 32 T cell receptor beta chains listed below, sequenced in a study of PD-L1 blockade in urothelial cancer. Assay: immunoSEQ multiplex PCR; the TCRdb copy retains only in-frame clones and omits some. The top ten hold about 2.4% of the sample, which has around 100,000 clones, approximately 85% seen once. Source: PBMCs, taken around atezolizumab (anti-PD-L1) treatment. These receptors came from a man aged 50 to 60 with urothelial cancer.

The chain has TRBV6-1 and TRBJ2-7; unclear D gene. Per the germline V gene, CDR1 is MNHNS and CDR2 is SASEGT. CDR3 length: 15 residues. Trimming pared 7 bases from V and 0 bases from J, leaving 16 bases between. Here the CDR3 DNA reads TGTGCCAGCAAATACCGCGGCACGAGCTCCTACGAGCAGTACTTC. This codes for CASKYRGTSSYEQYF.

V is TRBV29-1 and J is TRBJ1-5; weak D call: TRBD1 (5 bases). The CDR3 is 15 amino acids. Trimming left V 6 bases short and J 0 bases short, with 15 bases between. Germline CDR1 and CDR2: SQVTM and ANQGSEA. In nucleotides, the CDR3 is TGCAGCGTGAAGGAAGGGGTTACTAGCAATCAGCCCCAGCATTTT. This gives the protein CSVKEGVTSNQPQHF. Supplemented by reference TRBV29-1 and TRBJ1-5, the full variable domain reads SAVISQKPSRDICQRGTSLTIQCQVDSQVTMMFWYRQQPGQSLTLIATANQGSEATYESGFVIDKFPISRPNLTFSTLTVSNMSPEDSSIYLCSVKEGVTSNQPQHFGDGTRLSIL.

The genes are TRBV10-2 and TRBJ2-3, with D possibly TRBD2 on 5 matching bases. The CDR3 is made up of 15 amino acids. In germline, CDR1 is WSHSY, CDR2 SAAADI. The V end was cut by 6 bases, the J end by 0 bases, with 13 bases between. The CDR3: CASSGLTLSTDTQYF. In nucleotides, the CDR3 is TGCGCCAGCAGCGGACTTACCCTTAGCACAGATACGCAGTATTTT.

The chain is built from TRBV30 and TRBJ2-2, with 7 bases that match TRBD2. Trimming at V came to 1 base and at J to 4 bases, leaving 9 bases not matched to a gene. The CDR3 extends over 16 amino acids. CDR1 is GTSNPN and CDR2 is SVGIG in the germline V gene (reference sequence). The chain's CDR3 is CAWSAHFGGGTGELFF. The CDR3 region has the DNA TGTGCCTGGAGTGCCCATTTTGGGGGGGGCACCGGGGAGCTGTTTTTT.

The chain combines TRBV11-2 with TRBJ2-5; D ambiguous. The CDR3 has 14 amino acids. Germline V lookup: CDR1 SGHAT, CDR2 FQNNGV. Trimming stripped 5 bases from V and 4 bases from J, with 14 bases between. CDR3 DNA sequence: TGTGCCAGCAGCCCCTACCCCACCGTAGAGACCCAGTACTTC. Protein: CASSPYPTVETQYF.

V usage is TRBV7-3 and J usage is TRBJ2-3, with D possibly TRBD2 on 6 matching bases. CDR1 SGHTA and CDR2 FQGTGA come from the germline V gene. The CDR3 runs to 15 residues. Trimming removed 0 bases from V and 4 bases from J, with 11 bases in between. CDR3 sequence reads: CASSLTKGRPDTQYF. CDR3 nucleotide sequence: TGTGCCAGCAGCTTAACGAAGGGGAGGCCAGATACGCAGTATTTT.

The chain has TRBV7-8 and TRBJ2-2; 11 bases map to TRBD1. This CDR3 comprises 15 residues. J lost 8 bases, V lost 5 bases, and 7 bases had no gene match. CDR1 SGHVS and CDR2 FQNEAQ come from the germline V gene. The CDR3 here is CASSLGGDRGGELFF. CDR3 bases: TGTGCCAGCAGCCTAGGCGGGGACAGGGGGGGGGAGCTGTTTTTT.

The chain has TRBV19 and TRBJ2-1; weak D call: TRBD1 (6 bases). Germline V gene sequence: CDR1 LNHDA, CDR2 SQIVND (reference sequence). The CDR3 has 16 amino acids. Deletions cut 0 bases from V and 3 bases from J, with 12 bases between. The CDR3 sequence: CASSIDSGVGYNEQFF. CDR3 coding DNA: TGTGCCAGTAGTATAGATTCAGGGGTCGGCTACAATGAGCAGTTCTTC.

J is TRBJ1-4 and V is TRBV2; 8 bases align to TRBD1. From germline, CDR1 is SNHLY and CDR2 FYNNEI. Losses at the gene ends were 6 bases for V and 8 bases for J; bases not matched to a gene: 8. The CDR3 loop spans 14 amino acids. The CDR3 reads CASSLTGGSEKLFF. DNA for the CDR3: TGTGCCAGCAGCCTTACAGGGGGGTCCGAAAAACTGTTTTTT.

This clone was found once. The chain has TRBV4-2 and TRBJ2-4; D unresolved. The germline CDR1 and CDR2 sequences are LGHNA and YNFKEQ. Trimming pared 0 bases from V and 0 bases from J, leaving 15 bases between. There are 18 residues in the CDR3. CDR3 amino acids: CASSQDGLPRLAKNIQYF. DNA of the CDR3: TGTGCCAGCAGCCAAGATGGTTTACCGAGGCTAGCCAAAAACATTCAGTACTTC.

Only a few counts were recorded for this clone. In nucleotides, the CDR3 is TGCAGTGCCTTCGACACCCCTGAAGCTTTCTTT. Translated: CSAFDTPEAFF. The rearrangement links TRBV20-1 to TRBJ1-1; D ambiguous. Germline CDR1 DFQATT, CDR2 SNEGSKA (reference sequence). Between the trimmed V and J ends, which lost 6 bases and 6 bases, there was a span of 11 bases. The CDR3 is 11 amino acids.

This sequence joins TRBV5-1 and TRBJ2-5, with 10 bases fitting TRBD1. Per the germline V gene, CDR1 is SGHRS and CDR2 is YFSETQ. The trim removed 4 bases at V and 3 bases at J, leaving 3 bases unmatched. The CDR3 runs to 14 residues. The CDR3 is CASSRGTGEETQYF. In DNA form, the CDR3 reads TGCGCCAGCAGCCGGGGGACAGGGGAAGAGACCCAGTACTTC.

The CDR3 DNA follows: TGTGCCTGGAGAACAGTTAACACTGAAGCTTTCTTT. Protein: CAWRTVNTEAFF. V gene TRBV30 combines with J gene TRBJ1-1; D not resolved. The CDR3 length is 12 residues. Looked up from germline, CDR1 is GTSNPN and CDR2 is SVGIG (reference sequence). Trimming cost V 3 bases and J 2 bases, with 7 bases left between them.

Here the CDR3 reads CASSVGTSGRRDTQYF. The CDR3 DNA sequence: TGTGCCAGTAGTGTCGGGACTAGCGGGAGGAGGGATACGCAGTATTTT. This chain links TRBV19 with TRBJ2-3; 15 positions match TRBD2. The junction had 6 bases not matched to a gene; V was cut back by 5 bases and J by 6 bases. This CDR3 spans 16 amino acids. Germline loops: CDR1 LNHDA, CDR2 SQIVND (reference sequence).

V usage is TRBV7-2 and J usage is TRBJ1-6; possibly TRBD1 for D (6 bases). The CDR3 covers 18 residues. The V and J ends lost 5 bases and 0 bases respectively, with 17 bases between them. Germline V gene sequence: CDR1 SGHTA, CDR2 FQGNSA. The CDR3 loop reads CASSGRGSESSYNSPLHF. DNA of the CDR3: TGTGCCAGCAGCGGCAGGGGTAGTGAGAGCTCCTATAATTCACCCCTCCACTTT.

This chain joins TRBV28 and TRBJ1-2; the match to TRBD1 covers 7 bases. The CDR3 has 13 residues. The ends lost 5 bases at V and 5 bases at J; junction bases unmatched: 5. CDR1 and CDR2 (germline): MDHEN, SYDVKM. As DNA, the CDR3 is TGTGCCAGCAGTCCCCAGGGGGGATATGGCTACACCTTC. Translating it yields CASSPQGGYGYTF.

This clone appeared a few times. The chain links TRBV14 to TRBJ2-4; D might be TRBD2 (6 bases). V lost 2 bases and J 7 bases, leaving 9 bases between the germline ends. Germline assignment: CDR1 SGHDN and CDR2 FVKESK. This CDR3 has 13 amino acids. The CDR3 nucleotides are TGTGCCAGCAGCCAAAGGGACTCCAACATTCAGTACTTC. It codes for CASSQRDSNIQYF.

V is TRBV28 and J is TRBJ2-2; 10 bases agree with TRBD1. The CDR3 loop spans 14 amino acids. The germline gives CDR1 MDHEN, CDR2 SYDVKM. V gave up 7 bases and J gave up 7 bases; unmatched junction bases: 6. CDR3 DNA sequence: TGTGCCAGCAAGACAGGGGGCGTCGTCGGGGAGCTGTTTTTT. Its protein product is CASKTGGVVGELFF.

This sequence joins TRBV19 and TRBJ2-7; the match to TRBD1 covers 7 bases. Per germline, CDR1 LNHDA and CDR2 SQIVND (reference sequence). J gave up 1 base and V 3 bases, and 9 bases lay outside the gene matches. The CDR3 covers 16 residues. CDR3 in amino acids: CASSMGPRQGSYEQYF. For the CDR3, the DNA is TGTGCCAGTAGTATGGGACCACGACAGGGTTCCTACGAGCAGTACTTC.

The rearrangement joins TRBV19 to TRBJ1-2, with 7 bases lining up with TRBD1. This CDR3 has 12 residues. The V gene end was trimmed by 7 bases and the J gene end by 2 bases; junction bases not matched to a gene: 1. The germline V gene has CDR1 LNHDA and CDR2 SQIVND (reference sequence). The CDR3 bases are TGTGCCAGTAACAGGGGAAACTATGGCTACACCTTC. Translated, it gives CASNRGNYGYTF.

This clone has only a few counts. The chain has TRBV18 and TRBJ2-7; TRBD2 aligns across 7 bases. The CDR3 runs 14 residues. Germline CDR1 KGHSH, CDR2 LQKENI. Unmatched junction bases numbered 6, after V lost 6 bases and J lost 1 base. Here the CDR3 reads CASSLPGLSYEQYF. The DNA of the CDR3 is TGTGCCAGCTCTCTACCGGGACTATCCTACGAGCAGTACTTC.

The J gene is TRBJ1-4, the V gene TRBV7-9; no clear D gene. Germline V gives CDR1 SEHNR, CDR2 FQNEAQ (reference sequence). The CDR3 is 15 amino acids. Trimming stripped 3 bases from V and 4 bases from J, with 12 bases between. CDR3 in DNA: TGTGCCAGCAGCTTGGCGGAAGTATATAATGAAAAACTGTTTTTT. It codes for CASSLAEVYNEKLFF.

This clone was detected once. The chain has TRBV6-4 and TRBJ2-1; 14 nucleotides line up with TRBD2. This CDR3 spans 18 amino acids. Germline V CDR1 and CDR2: MRHNA, SNTAGT. V lost 1 base to trimming and J lost 0 bases; unmatched junction nucleotides: 2. In DNA form, the CDR3 reads TGTGCCAGCAGTGACTATGGGACTAGCGGGAGCTCCTACAATGAGCAGTTCTTC. This translates into CASSDYGTSGSSYNEQFF.

This clone was found once. V and J are TRBV19 and TRBJ2-2; 8 bases fit TRBD1. Germline CDR1 and CDR2: LNHDA and SQIVND (reference sequence). The CDR3 spans 16 residues. The ends lost 5 bases at V and 6 bases at J; junction bases unmatched: 11. The CDR3 reads CASSVGQGLGAGELFF. CDR3 DNA: TGTGCCAGTAGTGTCGGACAGGGCCTCGGGGCCGGGGAGCTGTTTTTT. The full variable domain, with the rest looked up from reference TRBV19 and TRBJ2-2, is DGGITQSPKYLFRKEGQNVTLSCEQNLNHDAMYWYRQDPGQGLRLIYYSQIVNDFQKGDIAEGYSVSREKKESFPLTVTSAQKNPTAFYLCASSVGQGLGAGELFFGEGSRLTVL.

This sequence joins TRBV6-6 and TRBJ2-2, with 12 positions matching TRBD1. The V segment lost 2 bases and the J segment 6 bases; nucleotides outside the gene matches: 1. The CDR3 runs 15 residues. Germline values: CDR1 MNHNY, CDR2 SVGAGI (reference sequence). CDR3 residues: CASSYGTGGAGELFF. The CDR3 coding sequence is TGTGCCAGCAGTTACGGGACAGGGGGCGCCGGGGAGCTGTTTTTT.

The CDR3 DNA is TGTGCCTGGAGTAACCAGGGAGGAAATCAGCCCCAGCATTTT. Translation: CAWSNQGGNQPQHF. V gene TRBV30 combines with J gene TRBJ1-5; weak D call: TRBD1 (5 bases). The ends were cut back, 2 bases at V and 4 bases at J, with 12 bases in the middle. Germline V gene sequence: CDR1 GTSNPN, CDR2 SVGIG (reference sequence). This CDR3 region has 14 residues.

This rearrangement joins TRBV30 to TRBJ2-7; TRBD1 matches 7 bases. V gave up 5 bases and J gave up 2 bases; unmatched junction bases: 6. The CDR3 consists of 13 residues. The V gene's germline CDR1 is GTSNPN and CDR2 SVGIG (reference sequence). The CDR3 DNA is TGTGCCTGGGGTACAGGGGTCGCCTACGAGCAGTACTTC. Its translation is CAWGTGVAYEQYF. The variable domain in full, with the rest retrieved from reference TRBV30 and TRBJ2-7, is SQTIHQWPATLVQPVGSPLSLECTVEGTSNPNLYWYRQAAGRGLQLLFYSVGIGQISSEVPQNLSASRPQDRQFILSSKKLLLSDSGFYLCAWGTGVAYEQYFGPGTRLTVT.

V gene TRBV7-9 combines with J gene TRBJ1-2; the D is unclear. CDR1 is SEHNR, CDR2 FQNEAQ, per germline (reference sequence). The V gene lost 5 bases and the J gene lost 4 bases, with 17 bases spanning the gap. The CDR3 is made up of 15 amino acids. Here the CDR3 reads CASSTRSGSGYGYTF. CDR3 nucleotide sequence: TGTGCCAGCAGCACCCGGTCCGGTTCGGGCTATGGCTACACCTTC.

Here the CDR3 reads CASSSGQSSNQPQHF. The CDR3 DNA reads as TGTGCCAGTAGTTCGGGACAGTCTAGCAATCAGCCCCAGCATTTT. This chain uses TRBV19 with TRBJ1-5, with 7 bases identical to TRBD1. The CDR3 consists of 15 residues. From germline, CDR1 is LNHDA and CDR2 SQIVND (reference sequence). The ends lost 5 bases at V and 0 bases at J; junction bases unmatched: 4. Full variable domain (remainder filled in from reference TRBV19 and TRBJ1-5): DGGITQSPKYLFRKEGQNVTLSCEQNLNHDAMYWYRQDPGQGLRLIYYSQIVNDFQKGDIAEGYSVSREKKESFPLTVTSAQKNPTAFYLCASSSGQSSNQPQHFGDGTRLSIL.

The sample holds a few counts of this clone. The rearrangement links TRBV19 to TRBJ2-1; 7 nucleotides match TRBD2. This CDR3 region has 17 residues. Trimming at V came to 4 bases and at J to 8 bases, leaving 17 bases not matched to a gene. In germline, CDR1 is LNHDA, CDR2 SQIVND (reference sequence). CDR3 sequence (DNA): TGTGCCAGTAGTACCTTACCTGGCCGGGGGAGGGCCCATGAGCAGTTCTTC. Translated, it gives CASSTLPGRGRAHEQFF.

This chain links TRBV1 with TRBJ2-3; the D call of TRBD1 is as the table states it, not checked on the DNA. TRBV1 is a known pseudogene. This CDR3 spans 16 amino acids. CDR3 coding DNA: TGCACCAGCAGCCGCGCCTCAGGGGTCGTAGTTGATACGCAGTATTTT. It specifies CTSSRASGVVVDTQYF.

This chain uses TRBV9 with TRBJ1-1; a possible D gene is TRBD1 (6 bases). The germline V gene encodes CDR1 SGDLS and CDR2 YYNGEE. The CDR3 loop spans 15 amino acids. Trimming cost V 4 bases and J 7 bases, with 20 bases left between them. The CDR3 bases are TGTGCCAGCAGCCCTCAGTCAGGGGTTGTTGGTGAAGCTTTCTTT. Protein: CASSPQSGVVGEAFF.